The T cell receptor (beta chain) described here comes from a study of breast tumors, draining lymph nodes, adjacent tissues. TCRdb itself ran the multiplex PCR reads through MiXCR, one entry per CDR3 protein. The sample consists of about 9,000 distinct CDR3 sequences, 35% to 55% of them appearing once. Worth noting for this clonotype: Its antigen remains unidentified.

Overall study findings and caveats: Compared with lymph nodes, tumors were less diverse; compared with nontumor tissue, more. Luminal-like breast cancer showed significantly greater tumor-nontumor repertoire similarity than basal-like breast cancer did.

Sequencing was done on a sample of tumor-adjacent breast tissue. The receptor comes from a female donor with breast cancer. Some clones in this sample may be carry-over from other donors' samples.

The CDR3: CASRKSTGRTEAFF. The CDR3 DNA is TGTGCCAGCAGGAAATCCACAGGGAGGACTGAAGCTTTCTTT. The J gene is TRBJ1-1, the V gene TRBV2; possible D gene TRBD1, 6 bases. CDR1 SNHLY and CDR2 FYNNEI come from the germline V gene. The CDR3 runs 14 residues. Trimming left V 6 bases short and J 5 bases short, with 16 bases between.